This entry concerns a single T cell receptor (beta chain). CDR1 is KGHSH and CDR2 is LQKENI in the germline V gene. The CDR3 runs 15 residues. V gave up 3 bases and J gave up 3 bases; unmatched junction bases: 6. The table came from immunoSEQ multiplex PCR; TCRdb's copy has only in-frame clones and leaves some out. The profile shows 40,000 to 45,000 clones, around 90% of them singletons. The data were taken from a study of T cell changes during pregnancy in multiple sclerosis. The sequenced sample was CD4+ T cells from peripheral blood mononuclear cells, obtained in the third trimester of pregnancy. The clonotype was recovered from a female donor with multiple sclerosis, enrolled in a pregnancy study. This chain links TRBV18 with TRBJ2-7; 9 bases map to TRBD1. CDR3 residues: CASSPTRDRDYEQYF. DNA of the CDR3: TGTGCCAGCTCACCCACCCGGGACAGGGACTACGAGCAGTACTTC.